The 13 T cell receptor beta chains below were found in one sample sequenced in a study of post-analysis software for immune sequencing data (dated by TCRdb to between 2015 and 2017). The library was produced with PCR. This sample was sequenced with an Illumina HiSeq 2500. Unique molecular identifiers were incorporated into TCR beta cDNA libraries to reduce PCR and sequencing biases. TCRdb applied fastp at Q25 and MiXCR to the public reads, then kept only in-frame beta chains. Merged by CDR3 protein, the rows form single entries marked with the most common genes and DNA. The sample table lists about 460,000 distinct CDR3 sequences, 40% to 55% of them with a count of one. About 12% of the sample is held by the ten biggest clonotypes. No antigen is known for these receptors. Overall study results and their limits: Four or five TRBV segments, including TRBV5-6, TRBV5-1 and TRBV20-1, were significantly more frequent in patients than controls.

Sequencing used blood. All receptors derive from a girl aged 10 to 17 with multiple sclerosis.

This chain uses TRBV20-1 with TRBJ2-1; 11 bases are shared with TRBD2. The V segment lost 3 bases and the J segment 0 bases; nucleotides outside the gene matches: 7. The CDR3 sequence is 17 residues long. Germline-derived CDR1 and CDR2 are DFQATT and SNEGSKA (reference sequence). CDR3 DNA sequence: TGCAGTGCTAGCACTAGCGGGAGTGGGGGCTCCTACAATGAGCAGTTCTTC. Amino acids: CSASTSGSGGSYNEQFF.

The chain recombines TRBV4-1 with TRBJ1-5; unclear D gene. Germline CDR1 reads MGHRA; CDR2 reads YSYEKL. The CDR3 spans 13 residues. The germline V and J ends were trimmed by 1 base and 5 bases, with 6 bases remaining between them. Here the CDR3 reads CASSQGFDQPQHF. The CDR3 coding sequence is TGCGCCAGCAGCCAAGGTTTTGATCAGCCCCAGCATTTT.

This clonotype came up a few times. CDR3 sequence: CAPNLVRDRARTEAFF. CDR3 sequence (DNA): TGTGCCCCTAACCTAGTCCGCGACAGGGCTAGGACTGAAGCTTTCTTT. The chain combines TRBV15 with TRBJ1-1; 7 nucleotides align to TRBD1. The length of the CDR3 is 16 residues. Germline CDR1 LNHNV, CDR2 YYDKDF (reference sequence). V shed 11 bases and J 5 bases; nucleotides not matched to a gene: 20.

J is TRBJ2-6 and V is TRBV2; 8 bases match TRBD2. Trimming at V came to 5 bases and at J to 0 bases, leaving 3 bases not matched to a gene. CDR1 is SNHLY, CDR2 FYNNEI, per germline. The CDR3 length is 16 residues. CDR3 nucleotides: TGTGCCAGCAGTAAAGGACTAGCCTCTGGGGCCAACGTCCTGACTTTC. Residues: CASSKGLASGANVLTF.

V gene TRBV20-1 combines with J gene TRBJ2-7; TRBD1 agrees at 8 bases. V lost 0 bases, J lost 2 bases, and 6 bases stayed unmatched. Germline CDR1 DFQATT, CDR2 SNEGSKA (reference sequence). This CDR3 spans 15 amino acids. The CDR3: CSARDINRGTYEQYF. The CDR3 region has the DNA TGCAGTGCTAGAGATATCAACAGGGGGACCTACGAGCAGTACTTC.

The chain is built from TRBV7-9 and TRBJ2-1; D possibly corresponds to TRBD1 (6 bases). Per the germline V gene, CDR1 is SEHNR and CDR2 is FQNEAQ (reference sequence). Trimming stripped 1 base from V and 2 bases from J, with 12 bases between. This CDR3 has 16 amino acids. The CDR3 is CASSLVEQGAYNEQFF. The CDR3 nucleotides read TGTGCCAGCAGCTTAGTTGAACAGGGAGCCTACAATGAGCAGTTCTTC.

V is TRBV29-1 and J is TRBJ2-5, with D unclear. Germline assignment: CDR1 SQVTM and CDR2 ANQGSEA. This CDR3 is built from 12 residues. Trimming took off 0 bases at V and 0 bases at J, with 2 bases between the two ends. The chain's CDR3 is CSVEEDQETQYF. In nucleotides, the CDR3 is TGCAGCGTTGAAGAGGACCAAGAGACCCAGTACTTC.

The chain links TRBV7-2 to TRBJ2-1; perhaps TRBD1 as D (5 bases). Deletions cut 5 bases from V and 4 bases from J, with 15 bases between. Germline V lookup: CDR1 SGHTA, CDR2 FQGNSA. The CDR3 covers 15 residues. CDR3 residues: CASSGASYQYNEQFF. CDR3 sequence (DNA): TGTGCCAGCAGCGGGGCCAGCTACCAGTACAATGAGCAGTTCTTC. The variable domain in full, with the rest retrieved from reference TRBV7-2 and TRBJ2-1, is GAGVSQSPSNKVTEKGKDVELRCDPISGHTALYWYRQSLGQGLEFLIYFQGNSAPDKSGLPSDRFSAERTGGSVSTLTIQRTQQEDSAVYLCASSGASYQYNEQFFGPGTRLTVL.

The CDR3 loop reads CASSLTVANTEAFF. The DNA of the CDR3 is TGCGCCAGCAGCTTGACGGTAGCGAACACTGAAGCTTTCTTT. The chain joins TRBV5-1 to TRBJ1-1; the D is unclear. V dropped 1 base and J dropped 1 base, with 8 bases sitting between them. There are 14 residues in the CDR3. Germline lookup yields CDR1 SGHRS and CDR2 YFSETQ.

The rearrangement uses TRBV16 and TRBJ2-1; maybe TRBD2 (5 bases). V lost 0 bases and J lost 10, with 22 bases in between. CDR3 size: 17 residues. The germline V gene encodes CDR1 KGHSY and CDR2 FQNENV. The CDR3 here is CASSQSGIEGNAGEQFF. CDR3 nucleotide sequence: TGTGCCAGCAGCCAATCGGGGATCGAGGGCAATGCGGGCGAGCAGTTCTTC.

V gene TRBV20-1 combines with J gene TRBJ1-5; no definite D call. This CDR3 region has 14 residues. Germline CDR1 DFQATT, CDR2 SNEGSKA (reference sequence). Trimming pared 6 bases from V and 5 bases from J, leaving 17 bases between. The DNA for the CDR3 is TGCAGTGCCCATCTGTTTTCGATTTATCAGCCCCAGCATTTT. This codes for CSAHLFSIYQPQHF.

This clonotype was seen only once. The V call is TRBV5-1, the J call TRBJ2-7, with 13 bases aligning to TRBD2. J gave up 3 bases and V 4 bases, and 7 bases lay outside the gene matches. Germline CDR1 reads SGHRS; CDR2 reads YFSETQ. The CDR3 is made up of 16 amino acids. CDR3: CASSEYRTSGSYEQYF. CDR3 bases: TGCGCCAGCAGCGAATACAGGACTAGCGGGAGCTACGAGCAGTACTTC.

The genes are TRBV2 and TRBJ2-4; D is unclear. Germline CDR1 and CDR2: SNHLY and FYNNEI. Trimming took 8 bases from V and 0 from J, leaving 29 bases between them. The CDR3 runs 20 residues. CDR3 in amino acids: CASGITGGSVALLAKNIQYF. The CDR3, as DNA: TGTGCCAGCGGTATTACTGGTGGGTCGGTCGCATTACTAGCCAAAAACATTCAGTACTTC.